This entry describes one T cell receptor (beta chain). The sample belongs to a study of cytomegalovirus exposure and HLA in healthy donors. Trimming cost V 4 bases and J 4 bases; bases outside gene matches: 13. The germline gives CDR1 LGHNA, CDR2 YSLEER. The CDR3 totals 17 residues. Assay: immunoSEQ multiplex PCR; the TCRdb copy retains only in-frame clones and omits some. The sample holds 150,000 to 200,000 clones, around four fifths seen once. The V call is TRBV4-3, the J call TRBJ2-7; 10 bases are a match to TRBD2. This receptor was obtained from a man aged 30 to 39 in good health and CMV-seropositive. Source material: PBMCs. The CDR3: CASSRMTSGQTPYEQYF. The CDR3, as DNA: TGCGCCAGCAGCCGGATGACTAGCGGGCAAACTCCTTACGAGCAGTACTTC.